This T cell receptor beta chain was recorded in a study of blood T cells in healthy people across ages. Study information: About one barcoded beta molecule per two T cells was captured by template switching.

Germline assignment: CDR1 MNHEY and CDR2 SVGEGT. CDR3 size: 12 residues. Losses at the gene ends were 6 bases for V and 6 bases for J; bases not matched to a gene: 4. Next came a second PCR, run for roughly 7 to 12 cycles, which used a sample-barcoded 5' primer along with a J-beta primer mix. TCRdb independently ran MiXCR on the 5' RACE reads; one entry per CDR3 protein. The sample lists approximately 820,000 distinct CDR3 sequences, 40% to 50% occurring once. The receptor was derived from a man aged 55 to 70 in good health. What was sequenced was blood. The chain links TRBV6-2 or TRBV6-3 to TRBJ2-7, with 8 bases that match TRBD1. CDR3 DNA: TGTGCCAGCAGCAAAGGACAGGGCGAGCAGTACTTC. Amino acids: CASSKGQGEQYF.